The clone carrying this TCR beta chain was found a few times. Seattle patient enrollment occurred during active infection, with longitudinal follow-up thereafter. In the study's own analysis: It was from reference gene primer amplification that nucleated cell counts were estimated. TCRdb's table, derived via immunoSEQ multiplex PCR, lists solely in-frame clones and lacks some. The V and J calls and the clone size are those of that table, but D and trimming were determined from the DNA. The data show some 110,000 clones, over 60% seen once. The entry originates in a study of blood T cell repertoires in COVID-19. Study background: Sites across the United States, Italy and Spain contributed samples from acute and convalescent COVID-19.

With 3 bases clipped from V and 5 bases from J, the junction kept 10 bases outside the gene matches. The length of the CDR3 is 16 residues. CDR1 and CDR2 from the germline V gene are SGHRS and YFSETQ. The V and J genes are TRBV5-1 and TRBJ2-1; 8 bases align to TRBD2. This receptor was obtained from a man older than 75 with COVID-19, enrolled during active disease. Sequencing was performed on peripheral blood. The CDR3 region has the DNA TGCGCCAGCAGCTCTAAAGCGGGAGATGGGAACAATGAGCAGTTCTTC. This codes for CASSSKAGDGNNEQFF.